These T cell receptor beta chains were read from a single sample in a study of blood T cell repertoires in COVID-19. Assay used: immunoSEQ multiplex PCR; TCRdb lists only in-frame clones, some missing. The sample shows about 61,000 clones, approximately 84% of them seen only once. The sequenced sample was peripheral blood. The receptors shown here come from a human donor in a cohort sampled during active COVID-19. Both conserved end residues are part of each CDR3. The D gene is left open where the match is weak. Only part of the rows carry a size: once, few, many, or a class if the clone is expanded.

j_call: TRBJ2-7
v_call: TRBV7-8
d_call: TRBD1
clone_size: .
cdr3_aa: CASSLRYRGSPEQYF
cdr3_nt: TGTGCCAGCAGCTTACGATACAGGGGGTCTCCCGAGCAGTACTTC

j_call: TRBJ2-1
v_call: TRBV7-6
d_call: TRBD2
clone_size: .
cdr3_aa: CASSSGTSSNNEQFF
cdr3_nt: TGTGCCAGCAGCTCAGGGACTAGCTCAAACAATGAGCAGTTCTTC

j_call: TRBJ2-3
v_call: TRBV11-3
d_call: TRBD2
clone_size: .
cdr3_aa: CASSFRREPRRYTQYF
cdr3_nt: TGTGCCAGCAGCTTTAGGCGGGAGCCCCGCAGGTATACGCAGTATTTT

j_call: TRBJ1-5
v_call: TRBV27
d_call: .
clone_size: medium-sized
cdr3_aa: CASSPVDPGQPQHF
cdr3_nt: TGTGCCAGCAGTCCCGTGGATCCGGGGCAGCCCCAGCATTTT

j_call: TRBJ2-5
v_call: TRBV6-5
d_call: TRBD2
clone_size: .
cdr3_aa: CASRGTSGRAETQYF
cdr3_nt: TGTGCCAGCAGAGGGACTAGCGGGAGGGCCGAGACCCAGTACTTC

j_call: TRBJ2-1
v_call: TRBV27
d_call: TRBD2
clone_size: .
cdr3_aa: CASSFLAGGRNEQFF
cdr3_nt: TGTGCCAGCAGTTTTTTAGCGGGAGGACGGAATGAGCAGTTCTTC

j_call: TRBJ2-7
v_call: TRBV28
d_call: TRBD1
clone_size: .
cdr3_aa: CASSSDRGVRYEQYF
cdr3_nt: TGTGCCAGCAGTTCCGACAGGGGGGTTAGGTACGAGCAGTACTTC

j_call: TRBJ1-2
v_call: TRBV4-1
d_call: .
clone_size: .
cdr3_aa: CASSQDGTRRLGGYTF
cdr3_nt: TGCGCCAGCAGCCAAGACGGGACTCGGAGGCTGGGTGGCTACACCTTC

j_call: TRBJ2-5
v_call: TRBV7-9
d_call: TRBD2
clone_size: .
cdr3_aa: CASSLGLAGAGTQYF
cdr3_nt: TGTGCCAGCAGCTTAGGGCTAGCGGGGGCAGGGACCCAGTACTTC

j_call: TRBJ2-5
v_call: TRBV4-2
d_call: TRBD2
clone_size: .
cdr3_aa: CASSQDSGLVEETQYF
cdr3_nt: TGTGCCAGCAGCCAAGATAGCGGACTAGTTGAGGAGACCCAGTACTTC